This record concerns one T cell receptor beta chain sequence. Its antigen remains unidentified. The CDR3 length is 14 residues. J was trimmed by 12 bases and V by 7 bases; bases with no gene match: 8. CDR1 SNHLY and CDR2 FYNNEI come from the germline V gene. This entry is derived from a study of shared clonotypes between healthy human individuals. Study-level background: Participating donors consisted of a couple of women and a few men aged 18 to 49. Regarding the study as a whole: A generally larger estimated richness was seen in naive subsets than in memory subsets. Among non-shared clonotypes, generation probabilities were lower than among those shared by all four donors. Sampling covered nothing but blood. Tissue TCR repertoires likely differ from those found in blood.

It was CD45RO-negative cells, positively selected for CCR7, that made up naive CD8 cells, with terminally differentiated effector memory CD45RA+ cells excluded. The assay was immunoSEQ multiplex PCR, and TCRdb's table has in-frame clones only and misses some. Among millions of clones, approximately 94% were seen once, and the ten largest hold roughly 1%. The sequencing input was naive CD8+ T cells sorted from blood. V usage is TRBV2 and J usage is TRBJ1-6; 11 bases are a match to TRBD1. This receptor was identified in a man younger than 35 in good health. In nucleotides, the CDR3 is TGTGCCAGCAAGGCGGGACAGGGGGAATTACCCCTCCACTTT. It encodes CASKAGQGELPLHF.